The 23 T cell receptor beta chains in this list originate from one sample, sequenced in a study of CXCR3-negative and CXCR3-positive naive CD8 T cells. Study-level points and caveats: The TRB CDR3s that CXCR3-positive naive cells carried were more hydrophobic than those of CXCR3-negative naive cells.

UMI-tagged TRB cDNA libraries were built via 5' RACE. TCRdb processed the 5' RACE reads again and assigns one entry to each CDR3 protein, with no DNA. This repertoire comprises 90,000 to 100,000 distinct CDR3 sequences; its ten largest clones make up roughly 1.1%. Their recognized antigens are unknown. Specimen: naive CXCR3+ CD8+ T cells from blood. Subset given: CD45RO-CCR7+CD27+CD95- naive CD8+ T cells expressing CXCR3 (TNR3+). The receptors stem from a human donor in good health. Some clones in this sample may be carry-over from other donors' samples.

The CDR3 sequence: CASRPDRRNTEAFF. The chain combines TRBV6-2 or TRBV6-3 with TRBJ1-1; TCRdb's assignment of TRBD1 cannot be checked, as there is no DNA. The CDR3 runs to 14 residues. Germline assignment: CDR1 MNHEY and CDR2 SVGEGT.

The rearrangement joins TRBV9 to TRBJ2-7; the D gene TCRdb calls, TRBD1, cannot be checked with no DNA. The CDR3 has 14 amino acids. Germline assignment: CDR1 SGDLS and CDR2 YYNGEE. The CDR3 sequence is CASSVGDSSYEQYF.

The CDR3: CASSLAPTGGPSNEQFF. The genes are TRBV7-9 and TRBJ2-1; no DNA is available, so the TRBD2 call from TCRdb remains unchecked. Germline-derived CDR1 and CDR2 are SEHNR and FQNEAQ (reference sequence). The CDR3 extends over 17 amino acids.

The V gene is TRBV20-1, the J gene TRBJ2-3; TCRdb calls TRBD1, which cannot be checked without DNA. The V gene's germline CDR1 is DFQATT and CDR2 SNEGSKA (reference sequence). The CDR3 consists of 19 residues. The CDR3 reads CSARVPHYGEKGPTDTQYF.

The chain employs TRBV7-9 and TRBJ2-1; absent DNA, TCRdb's TRBD1 call cannot be checked. The CDR3 spans 15 residues. Germline V gives CDR1 SEHNR, CDR2 FQNEAQ (reference sequence). The CDR3 reads CASSYPGQGVNEQFF.

This chain joins TRBV27 and TRBJ2-7; with no DNA, the TCRdb D assignment of TRBD2 cannot be verified. The CDR3 spans 14 residues. Germline values: CDR1 MNHEY, CDR2 SMNVEV (reference sequence). CDR3 sequence: CASRLAGGGDEQYF.

The V and J genes are TRBV20-1 and TRBJ2-7; with no DNA, the TCRdb D assignment of TRBD1 cannot be verified. The CDR3 extends over 15 amino acids. From germline, CDR1 is DFQATT and CDR2 SNEGSKA (reference sequence). The chain's CDR3 is CSARNDRGLWYEQYF.

The CDR3 here is CASSHRGYGYTF. The chain is built from TRBV4-1 and TRBJ1-2. Germline V gene sequence: CDR1 MGHRA, CDR2 YSYEKL. The CDR3 covers 12 residues.

The chain couples TRBV7-9 to TRBJ2-1; the TRBD2 assignment by TCRdb is unverifiable without DNA. This CDR3 comprises 18 residues. Per the germline V gene, CDR1 is SEHNR and CDR2 is FQNEAQ (reference sequence). CDR3 in amino acids: CASSQTPGLAFSYNEQFF.

The V and J genes are TRBV13 and TRBJ2-1. Germline V gene data show CDR1 as PRHDT and CDR2 as FYEKMQ (reference sequence). The CDR3 sequence is 14 residues long. CDR3 amino acids: CASSSLFYDNEQFF. The full variable domain, in which reference TRBV13 and TRBJ2-1 provide the parts outside the CDR3, is AAGVIQSPRHLIKEKRETATLKCYPIPRHDTVYWYQQGPGQDPQFLISFYEKMQSDKGSIPDRFSAQQFSDYHSELNMSSLELGDSALYFCASSSLFYDNEQFFGPGTRLTVL.

V and J are TRBV21-1 and TRBJ2-5; TCRdb names TRBD1, which stays unverified in the absence of DNA. TRBV21-1 is listed as a pseudogene. The CDR3 runs 14 residues. This CDR3 is CASRRGQGQETQYF.

This chain links TRBV6-5 with TRBJ2-7; TCRdb outputs TRBD1, but without DNA this stays unchecked. CDR3 length: 15 residues. The germline gives CDR1 MNHEY, CDR2 SVGAGI. The CDR3: CASSYGFEGAYEQYF.

CDR3: CASSLQGNEQFF. This chain uses TRBV12-3 or TRBV12-4 with TRBJ2-1; with no DNA, the TCRdb D assignment of TRBD1 cannot be verified. The CDR3 totals 12 residues.

V and J are TRBV5-4 and TRBJ2-7; TCRdb reports TRBD1, a call that lacks DNA to check it against. The CDR3 has 15 amino acids. Per the germline V gene, CDR1 is SGHNT and CDR2 is YYREEE (reference sequence). The CDR3 reads CATEAGTGDSYEQYF.

The chain couples TRBV5-6 to TRBJ1-5; TCRdb picks TRBD1, but there is no DNA to check that call. CDR3 size: 16 residues. Germline V gene data show CDR1 as SGHDT and CDR2 as YYEEEE. The CDR3 protein is CASSLNRLRDHQPQHF.

The chain has TRBV7-9 and TRBJ2-7. This CDR3 has 13 residues. Germline CDR1 is SEHNR and CDR2 is FQNEAQ (reference sequence). The CDR3 is CASSLSGWDEQYF.

The rearrangement joins TRBV19 to TRBJ2-7; the TCRdb call, TRBD1, lacks DNA for checking. The CDR3 is 16 residues long. In germline, CDR1 is LNHDA, CDR2 SQIVND (reference sequence). Here the CDR3 reads CASSIQHGTGDHEQYF. The variable domain in full, completed from reference TRBV19 and TRBJ2-7, reads DGGITQSPKYLFRKEGQNVTLSCEQNLNHDAMYWYRQDPGQGLRLIYYSQIVNDFQKGDIAEGYSVSREKKESFPLTVTSAQKNPTAFYLCASSIQHGTGDHEQYFGPGTRLTVT.

The V and J genes are TRBV4-3 and TRBJ2-7. The CDR3 extends over 14 amino acids. The germline CDR1 and CDR2 sequences are LGHNA and YSLEER. CDR3 region: CASSQAGADYEQYF.

The genes are TRBV6-5 and TRBJ2-7; lacking DNA, the TRBD1 call made by TCRdb goes unchecked. The length of the CDR3 is 16 residues. Germline loops: CDR1 MNHEY, CDR2 SVGAGI. CDR3 amino acids: CASSSPRQGTSHEQYF.

The CDR3 loop reads CASSSRSTYEQFF. The rearrangement uses TRBV12-3 or TRBV12-4 and TRBJ2-1; TCRdb names TRBD2, which stays unverified in the absence of DNA. The CDR3 has 13 residues.

The V and J genes are TRBV2 and TRBJ1-5; the D call from TCRdb, TRBD1, cannot be confirmed without DNA. The length of the CDR3 is 17 residues. Germline CDR1 and CDR2: SNHLY and FYNNEI. The CDR3 here is CASSEAGTGGRVQPQHF.

The V gene is TRBV7-3, the J gene TRBJ2-7; TCRdb picks TRBD1, but there is no DNA to check that call. CDR3 length: 15 residues. The V gene's germline CDR1 is SGHTA and CDR2 FQGTGA. CDR3 sequence: CASSLSGTPTYEQYF. The whole variable domain, filled in from reference TRBV7-3 and TRBJ2-7, reads GAGVSQTPSNKVTEKGKYVELRCDPISGHTALYWYRQSLGQGPEFLIYFQGTGAADDSGLPNDRFFAVRPEGSVSTLKIQRTERGDSAVYLCASSLSGTPTYEQYFGPGTRLTVT.

The J gene is TRBJ2-3, the V gene TRBV7-2; the TCRdb D gene call, TRBD2, has no DNA to confirm it. The CDR3 extends over 17 amino acids. Looked up from germline, CDR1 is SGHTA and CDR2 is FQGNSA. The CDR3 is CASSLGLALGRTDTQYF.